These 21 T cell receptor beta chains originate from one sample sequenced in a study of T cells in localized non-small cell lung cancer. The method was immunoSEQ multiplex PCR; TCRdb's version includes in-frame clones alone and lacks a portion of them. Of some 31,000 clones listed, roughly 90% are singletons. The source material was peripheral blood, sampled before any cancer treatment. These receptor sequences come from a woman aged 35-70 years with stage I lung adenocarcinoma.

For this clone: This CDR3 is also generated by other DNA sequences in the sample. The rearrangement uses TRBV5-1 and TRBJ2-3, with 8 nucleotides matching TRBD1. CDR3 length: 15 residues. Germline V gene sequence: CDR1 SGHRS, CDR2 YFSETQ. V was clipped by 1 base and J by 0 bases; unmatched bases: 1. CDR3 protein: CASSLRDRSTDTQYF. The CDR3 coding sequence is TGCGCCAGCAGCTTGCGGGACAGGAGCACAGATACGCAGTATTTT. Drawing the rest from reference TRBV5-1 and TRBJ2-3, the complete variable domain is KAGVTQTPRYLIKTRGQQVTLSCSPISGHRSVSWYQQTPGQGLQFLFEYFSETQRNKGNFPGRFSGRQFSNSRSEMNVSTLELGDSALYLCASSLRDRSTDTQYFGPGTRLTVL.

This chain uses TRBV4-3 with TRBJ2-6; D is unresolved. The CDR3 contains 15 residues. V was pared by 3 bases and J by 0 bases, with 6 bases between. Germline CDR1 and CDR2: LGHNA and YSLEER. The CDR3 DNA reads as TGCGCCAGCAGCCAGGATAACTCTGGGGCCAACGTCCTGACTTTC. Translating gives CASSQDNSGANVLTF.

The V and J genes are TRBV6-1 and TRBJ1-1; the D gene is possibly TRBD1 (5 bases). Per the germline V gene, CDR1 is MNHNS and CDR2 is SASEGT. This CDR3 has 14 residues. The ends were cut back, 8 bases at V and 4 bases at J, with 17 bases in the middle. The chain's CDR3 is CASDLGGEGTEAFF. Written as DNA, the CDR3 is TGTGCCAGCGACCTGGGGGGGGAGGGCACTGAAGCTTTCTTT.

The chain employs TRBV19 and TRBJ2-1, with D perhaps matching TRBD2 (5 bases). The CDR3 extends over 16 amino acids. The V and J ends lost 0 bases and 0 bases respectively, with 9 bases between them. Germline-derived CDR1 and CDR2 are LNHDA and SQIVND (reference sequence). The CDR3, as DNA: TGTGCCAGTAGTATAGAAGCCGGGGTCTCCTACAATGAGCAGTTCTTC. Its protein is CASSIEAGVSYNEQFF.

In nucleotides, the CDR3 is TGCGCCAGCAGTCGACCTGGGGAAGCTTTCTTT. Its protein is CASSRPGEAFF. This rearrangement joins TRBV5-1 to TRBJ1-1; no definite D call. The germline V and J ends were trimmed by 5 bases and 8 bases, with 10 bases remaining between them. The CDR3 has 11 amino acids. In germline, CDR1 is SGHRS, CDR2 YFSETQ.

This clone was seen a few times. The CDR3 loop reads CASSLSGGLRTDTQYF. The CDR3 nucleotides are TGTGCCAGCAGTTTATCAGGGGGACTACGCACAGATACGCAGTATTTT. The V and J genes are TRBV2 and TRBJ2-3; D is perhaps TRBD1 or TRBD2 (7 bases each). The V end was cut by 5 bases, the J end by 1 base, with 16 bases between. The germline V gene encodes CDR1 SNHLY and CDR2 FYNNEI. The CDR3 extends over 16 amino acids.

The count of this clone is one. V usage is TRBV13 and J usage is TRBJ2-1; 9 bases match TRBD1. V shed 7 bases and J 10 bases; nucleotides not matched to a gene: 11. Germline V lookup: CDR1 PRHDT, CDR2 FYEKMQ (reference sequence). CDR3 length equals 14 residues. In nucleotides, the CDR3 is TGTGCCAGCATCCCGGGACAGGGTTTTTCGGAGCAGTTCTTC. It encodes CASIPGQGFSEQFF.

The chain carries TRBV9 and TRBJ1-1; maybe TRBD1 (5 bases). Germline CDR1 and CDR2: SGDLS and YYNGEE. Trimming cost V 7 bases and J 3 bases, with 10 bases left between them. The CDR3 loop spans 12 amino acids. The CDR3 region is CASGWGDTEAFF. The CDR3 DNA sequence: TGTGCCAGCGGGTGGGGGGACACTGAAGCTTTCTTT.

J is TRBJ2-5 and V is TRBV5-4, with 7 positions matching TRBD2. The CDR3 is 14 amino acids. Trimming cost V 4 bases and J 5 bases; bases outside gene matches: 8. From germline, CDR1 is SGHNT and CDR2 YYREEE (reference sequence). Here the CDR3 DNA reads TGTGCCAGCAGCGTCGGGCGGGGGTACGAGACCCAGTACTTC. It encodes CASSVGRGYETQYF.

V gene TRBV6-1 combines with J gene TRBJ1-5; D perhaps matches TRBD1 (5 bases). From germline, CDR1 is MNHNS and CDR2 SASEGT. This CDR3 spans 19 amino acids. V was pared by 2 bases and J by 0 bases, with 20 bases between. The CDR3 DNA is TGTGCCAGCAGTGAAATCTTCGGGGGATTTGGGAATAGCAATCAGCCCCAGCATTTT. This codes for CASSEIFGGFGNSNQPQHF.

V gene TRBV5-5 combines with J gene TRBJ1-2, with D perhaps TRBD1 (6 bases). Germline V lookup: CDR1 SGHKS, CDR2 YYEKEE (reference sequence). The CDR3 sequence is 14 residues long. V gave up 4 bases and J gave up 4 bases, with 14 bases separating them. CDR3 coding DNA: TGTGCCAGCAGCGGAACCCAGGGGTTCTATGGCTACACCTTC. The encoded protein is CASSGTQGFYGYTF.

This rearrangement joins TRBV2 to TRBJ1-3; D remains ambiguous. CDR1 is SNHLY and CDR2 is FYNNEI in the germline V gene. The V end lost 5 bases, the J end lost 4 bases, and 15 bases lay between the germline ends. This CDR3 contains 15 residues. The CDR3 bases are TGTGCCAGCAGTTACACAGTCGCGGTGGGAAACACCATATATTTT. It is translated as CASSYTVAVGNTIYF.

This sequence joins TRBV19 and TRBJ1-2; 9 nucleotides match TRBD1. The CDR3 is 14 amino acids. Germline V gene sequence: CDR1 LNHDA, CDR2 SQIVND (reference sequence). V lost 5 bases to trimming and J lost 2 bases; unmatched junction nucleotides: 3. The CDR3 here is CASSSGTGNYGYTF. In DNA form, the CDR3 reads TGTGCCAGTAGTTCCGGGACAGGGAACTATGGCTACACCTTC.

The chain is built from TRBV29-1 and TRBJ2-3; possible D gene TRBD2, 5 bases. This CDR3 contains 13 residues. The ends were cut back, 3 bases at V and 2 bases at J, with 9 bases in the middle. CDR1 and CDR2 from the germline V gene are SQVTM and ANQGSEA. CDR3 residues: CSVDLGDTDTQYF. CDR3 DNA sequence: TGCAGCGTTGATCTCGGGGACACAGATACGCAGTATTTT.

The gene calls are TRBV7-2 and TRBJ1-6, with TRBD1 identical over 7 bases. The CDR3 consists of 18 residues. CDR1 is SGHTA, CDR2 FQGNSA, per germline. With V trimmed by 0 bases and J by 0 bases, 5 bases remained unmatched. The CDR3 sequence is CASSLAAGGSSYNSPLHF. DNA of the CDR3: TGTGCCAGCAGCTTAGCGGCAGGGGGGAGCTCCTATAATTCACCCCTCCACTTT.

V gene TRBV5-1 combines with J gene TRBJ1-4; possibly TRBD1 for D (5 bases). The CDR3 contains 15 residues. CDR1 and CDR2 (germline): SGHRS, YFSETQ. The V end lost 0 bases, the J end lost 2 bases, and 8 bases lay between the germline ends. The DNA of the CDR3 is TGCGCCAGCAGCTTGGAGGGGCGGACTAATGAAAAACTGTTTTTT. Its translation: CASSLEGRTNEKLFF. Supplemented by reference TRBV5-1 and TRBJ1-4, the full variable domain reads KAGVTQTPRYLIKTRGQQVTLSCSPISGHRSVSWYQQTPGQGLQFLFEYFSETQRNKGNFPGRFSGRQFSNSRSEMNVSTLELGDSALYLCASSLEGRTNEKLFFGSGTQLSVL.

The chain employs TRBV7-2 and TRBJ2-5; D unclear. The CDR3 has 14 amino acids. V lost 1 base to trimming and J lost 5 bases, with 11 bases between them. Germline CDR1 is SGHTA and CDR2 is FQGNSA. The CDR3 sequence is CASSLVAVRETQYF. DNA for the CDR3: TGTGCCAGCAGCTTAGTGGCGGTCCGGGAGACCCAGTACTTC.

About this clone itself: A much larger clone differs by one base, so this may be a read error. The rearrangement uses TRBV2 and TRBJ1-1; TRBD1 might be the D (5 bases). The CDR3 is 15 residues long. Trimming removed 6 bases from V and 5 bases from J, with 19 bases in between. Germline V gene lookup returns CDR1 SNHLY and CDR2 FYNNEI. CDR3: CASSLQSGGKTEAFF. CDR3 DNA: TGTGCCAGCAGCCTTCAGAGTGGGGGTAAGACTGAAGCTTTCTTT.

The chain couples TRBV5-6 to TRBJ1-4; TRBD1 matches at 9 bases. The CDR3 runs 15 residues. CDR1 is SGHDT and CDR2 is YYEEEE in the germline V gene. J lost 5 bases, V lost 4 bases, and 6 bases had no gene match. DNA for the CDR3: TGTGCCAGCAGCGCCACCGGGACAGGGAATGAAAAACTGTTTTTT. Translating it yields CASSATGTGNEKLFF. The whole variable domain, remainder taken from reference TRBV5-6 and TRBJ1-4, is DAGVTQSPTHLIKTRGQQVTLRCSPKSGHDTVSWYQQALGQGPQFIFQYYEEEERQRGNFPDRFSGHQFPNYSSELNVNALLLGDSALYLCASSATGTGNEKLFFGSGTQLSVL.

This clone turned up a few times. The CDR3 region is CSVDLGSYEQYF. DNA for the CDR3: TGCAGCGTTGATCTGGGGTCCTACGAGCAGTACTTC. The rearrangement uses TRBV29-1 and TRBJ2-7, with D unclear. Trimming took 3 bases from V and 1 from J, leaving 7 bases between them. Germline CDR1 is SQVTM and CDR2 is ANQGSEA. This CDR3 region has 12 residues.

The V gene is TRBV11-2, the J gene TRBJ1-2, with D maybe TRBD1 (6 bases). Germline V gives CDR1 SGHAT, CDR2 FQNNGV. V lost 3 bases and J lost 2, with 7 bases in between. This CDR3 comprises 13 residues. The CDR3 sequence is CASSFGTNYGYTF. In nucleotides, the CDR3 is TGTGCCAGCAGCTTCGGGACAAACTATGGCTACACCTTC.